The present entry profiles one TCR beta chain with its context. No cognate antigen has been identified for it. Base qualities are not provided; no much larger clone lies one nucleotide away. Library preparation employed the immunoSEQ multiplex PCR assay. The table was pulled from immuneACCESS by TCRdb, which kept in-frame rearrangements only. Such tables lose some clones; where checked, under half of the loss comes from unresolved V genes, and the rest has no known cause. Present in this sample are 75,000 to 95,000 clones, less than 95% of which were seen just once. Approximately 0.25% of the sample goes to the ten largest clones. The sample comes from a study of technical replicates of blood from a handful of donors (dated by TCRdb to 2016 to 2017). V gives up 10 bases and J gives up 10 bases, and the segment between their germline ends measures 19 bases. The CDR3 covers 12 residues, taking in both the cysteine and the phenylalanine. Kept here is only the CDR3 DNA, which spans 36 bases and is read in frame from base 1. Per the germline V gene, MDHEN is the CDR1 and SYDVKM is the CDR2.

What was sequenced was T cells isolated from PBMCs. This receptor was identified in a human donor in good health. This chain is built from TRBV28 and TRBJ1-1; TRBD1 is a possible D gene, resting on 6 matching bases. The nucleotide sequence reads TGTGCCACCGAGACAGGTTCTCACGGAGCTTTCTTT. Translated, it reads CATETGSHGAFF.